The rows below give T cell receptor beta chains drawn from one sample of a study of CD8 T cells in Susac syndrome. One entry per CDR3 protein, called by TCRdb with MiXCR from the immunoSEQ multiplex PCR reads. The table lists around 77,000 distinct CDR3 sequences, roughly 95% of them singletons, with 0.11% in the top ten. Source material: CD4+ T cells from PBMCs. The receptors come from a human donor with multiple sclerosis. Both conserved end residues are part of each CDR3. The D gene is left open where the match is weak. Not every row has a clone size; where given, it reads once, few, many or a size class.

. | TRBJ2-7 | TRBV29-1 | 12 | . | CSVVSGPDEQYF | TGCAGCGTTGTTTCCGGCCCGGACGAGCAGTACTTC
TRBD2 | TRBJ2-7 | TRBV27 | 12 | . | CAILGGVDEQYF | TGTGCCATTTTGGGGGGGGTCGACGAGCAGTACTTC
. | TRBJ2-2 | TRBV29-1 | 13 | . | CSTQGIRTGELFF | TGCAGCACTCAGGGGATTCGAACCGGGGAGCTGTTTTTT
TRBD1 | TRBJ1-1 | TRBV6-5 | 15 | . | CASSYARQGTGEAFF | TGTGCCAGCAGTTACGCCCGACAGGGTACGGGTGAAGCTTTCTTT
. | TRBJ2-5 | TRBV30 | 13 | . | CAWNRPPQETQYF | TGTGCCTGGAACAGACCCCCTCAAGAGACCCAGTACTTC
TRBD1 | TRBJ2-7 | TRBV6-5 | 14 | . | CASIGTERPYEQYF | TGTGCCAGCATCGGGACAGAGAGACCCTACGAGCAGTACTTC
TRBD1 | TRBJ2-7 | TRBV20-1 | 13 | . | CSARRGPDYEQYF | TGCAGTGCTAGGAGGGGGCCTGACTACGAGCAGTACTTC
. | TRBJ1-6 | TRBV7-3 | 14 | once | CASSLSGFNSPLHF | TGTGCCAGCAGCTTGTCAGGGTTTAATTCACCCCTCCACTTT
. | TRBJ2-7 | TRBV18 | 18 | . | CASSPVFRDGSLSYEQYF | TGTGCCAGCTCACCGGTGTTCCGGGACGGCTCTCTCTCCTACGAGCAGTACTTC
. | TRBJ2-1 | TRBV2 | 11 | once | CASSLVAEQFF | TGTGCCAGCAGCCTAGTGGCTGAGCAGTTCTTC
. | TRBJ2-5 | TRBV6-1 | 13 | few | CASSARAKDWQYF | TGTGCCAGCAGTGCCCGGGCCAAAGATTGGCAGTACTTC
. | TRBJ2-2 | TRBV12-3/TRBV12-4 | 15 | . | CASSLGDPNTGELFF | TGTGCCAGCAGTTTAGGGGACCCTAACACCGGGGAGCTGTTTTTT
. | TRBJ1-6 | TRBV5-6 | 14 | . | CASNQRQSNSPLHF | TGTGCCAGCAACCAGCGACAGTCGAATTCACCCCTCCACTTT
TRBD1 | TRBJ2-1 | TRBV5-6 | 14 | . | CASSLQGGLNEQFF | TGTGCCAGCAGCTTACAGGGGGGCCTGAATGAGCAGTTCTTC
. | TRBJ2-3 | TRBV3-1 | 14 | once | CASSPIGVRDTQYF | TGTGCCAGCAGCCCCATAGGAGTCCGGGATACGCAGTATTTT
TRBD1 | TRBJ2-2 | TRBV29-1 | 13 | . | CSGDRVVGGELFF | TGCAGCGGGGACAGGGTTGTAGGCGGGGAGCTGTTTTTT
. | TRBJ2-7 | TRBV3-1 | 13 | once | CASRRSGENEQYF | TGTGCCAGCAGGCGAAGCGGCGAGAACGAGCAGTACTTC
. | TRBJ2-7 | TRBV3-1 | 14 | . | CASSPSFQDGEQYF | TGTGCCAGCAGCCCCTCGTTCCAGGACGGGGAGCAGTACTTC
. | TRBJ1-3 | TRBV6-5 | 15 | . | CASKYSTASGNTIYF | TGTGCCAGCAAGTACTCAACTGCGTCTGGAAACACCATATATTTT
TRBD1 | TRBJ2-7 | TRBV29-1 | 12 | . | CSVLHTGDEQYF | TGCAGCGTCCTCCACACAGGGGACGAGCAGTACTTC
TRBD1 | TRBJ1-5 | TRBV19 | 14 | once | CASSLNRGNQPQHF | TGTGCCAGTAGCCTTAACAGGGGGAATCAGCCCCAGCATTTT
. | TRBJ2-5 | TRBV29-1 | 13 | few | CSVEGDAQETQYF | TGCAGCGTTGAAGGTGACGCACAAGAGACCCAGTACTTC
. | TRBJ1-6 | TRBV11-2 | 12 | . | CASSRRASPLHF | TGTGCCAGCAGCCGAAGGGCTTCACCCCTCCACTTT
. | TRBJ1-2 | TRBV28 | 13 | . | CASSLGSNYGYTF | TGTGCCAGCAGTTTGGGCAGTAACTATGGCTACACCTTC
. | TRBJ1-5 | TRBV20-1 | 11 | . | CSARGSQPQHF | TGCAGTGCTAGAGGGTCGCAGCCCCAGCATTTT
. | TRBJ2-5 | TRBV12-3/TRBV12-4 | 14 | . | CASSFVRGEETQYF | TGTGCCAGCAGTTTCGTCAGAGGGGAAGAGACCCAGTACTTC
. | TRBJ1-1 | TRBV13 | 13 | . | CASRGGSGTEAFF | TGTGCCAGCAGGGGCGGGTCGGGCACTGAAGCTTTCTTT
. | TRBJ1-1 | TRBV29-1 | 11 | . | CSARSSTEAFF | TGCAGCGCTCGTTCGAGCACTGAAGCTTTCTTT
. | TRBJ1-5 | TRBV12-3/TRBV12-4 | 13 | . | CASSPPGVQPQHF | TGTGCCAGCAGTCCCCCCGGGGTGCAGCCCCAGCATTTT
. | TRBJ1-1 | TRBV5-1 | 13 | . | CASSKGGRPEAFF | TGCGCCAGCAGCAAGGGAGGTAGGCCTGAAGCTTTCTTT
. | TRBJ1-5 | TRBV19 | 10 | . | CASSSRPQHF | TGTGCCAGTAGTAGCAGACCCCAGCATTTT
. | TRBJ1-5 | TRBV15 | 12 | . | CATSNEDQPQHF | TGTGCCACCAGCAACGAGGATCAGCCCCAGCATTTT
TRBD2 | TRBJ2-2 | TRBV27 | 13 | . | CASSFGLAGELFF | TGTGCCAGCAGTTTCGGACTAGCCGGGGAGCTGTTTTTT
TRBD1 | TRBJ1-1 | TRBV7-9 | 14 | . | CASSLTGSATEAFF | TGTGCCAGCTCCCTGACAGGGTCGGCCACTGAAGCTTTCTTT
. | TRBJ2-7 | TRBV5-1 | 14 | . | CASSRHDEGVEQYF | TGCGCCAGCAGCCGCCATGATGAAGGGGTCGAGCAGTACTTC
TRBD1 | TRBJ1-5 | TRBV7-2 | 13 | . | CASSRDRNQPQHF | TGTGCCAGCAGCAGGGACAGGAATCAGCCCCAGCATTTT
TRBD2 | TRBJ2-1 | TRBV29-1 | 13 | . | CSVEPRGWNEQFF | TGCAGCGTTGAACCGCGGGGGTGGAATGAGCAGTTCTTC
TRBD1 | TRBJ1-2 | TRBV29-1 | 12 | . | CSGGQGDYGYTF | TGCAGCGGGGGACAGGGAGACTATGGCTACACCTTC
TRBD2 | TRBJ2-3 | TRBV7-9 | 17 | . | CASSVTSGGRSTDTQYF | TGTGCCAGCAGCGTGACTAGCGGGGGCCGGAGCACAGATACGCAGTATTTT
TRBD2 | TRBJ2-5 | TRBV10-3 | 14 | . | CAISAGGAEETQYF | TGTGCCATCAGTGCCGGGGGGGCCGAAGAGACCCAGTACTTC
. | TRBJ2-7 | TRBV6-1 | 11 | . | CASIQTYEQYF | TGTGCCAGCATCCAAACCTACGAGCAGTACTTC
. | TRBJ2-7 | TRBV29-1 | 13 | . | CSAAKGGAGEQYF | TGCAGCGCCGCGAAGGGGGGGGCCGGAGAGCAGTACTTC
. | TRBJ2-5 | TRBV7-2 | 13 | once | CASSLVGRETQYF | TGTGCCAGCAGCTTGGTGGGCCGGGAGACCCAGTACTTC
. | TRBJ2-2 | TRBV5-4 | 14 | once | CASSSRKNTGELFF | TGTGCCAGCAGCTCGCGGAAAAACACCGGGGAGCTGTTTTTT
TRBD1 | TRBJ1-6 | TRBV2 | 15 | . | CASSPSGQENSPLHF | TGTGCCAGCAGCCCATCCGGACAGGAGAATTCACCCCTCCACTTT
. | TRBJ2-7 | TRBV7-2 | 15 | . | CASSRRSLGAYEQYF | TGTGCCAGCAGCCGCCGTTCTCTCGGAGCCTACGAGCAGTACTTC
TRBD1 | TRBJ1-2 | TRBV20-1 | 13 | . | CSARQGYDYGYTF | TGCAGTGCCAGACAGGGGTACGACTATGGCTACACCTTC
. | TRBJ1-5 | TRBV4-2 | 16 | . | CASSQALGRDGQPQHF | TGTGCCAGCAGCCAAGCCCTGGGCAGGGACGGTCAGCCCCAGCATTTT
. | TRBJ1-1 | TRBV4-3 | 17 | . | CASSQDRGFTLNTEAFF | TGCGCCAGCAGCCAAGATCGGGGCTTTACACTGAACACTGAAGCTTTCTTT
. | TRBJ1-1 | TRBV3-1 | 15 | once | CASSSRGLTNTEAFF | TGTGCCAGCAGCTCCAGGGGACTTACCAACACTGAAGCTTTCTTT
. | TRBJ1-5 | TRBV29-1 | 13 | . | CSVAGGMDQPQHF | TGCAGCGTTGCCGGGGGCATGGATCAGCCCCAGCATTTT
. | TRBJ1-6 | TRBV20-1 | 14 | . | CSAGTRALNSPLHF | TGCAGTGCCGGGACACGGGCTCTAAATTCACCCCTCCACTTT
TRBD1 | TRBJ1-4 | TRBV7-9 | 16 | . | CASSLREGATNEKLFF | TGTGCCAGCAGCTTAAGAGAGGGGGCTACTAATGAAAAACTGTTTTTT
. | TRBJ2-3 | TRBV5-1 | 14 | . | CASSLEEGTDTQYF | TGCGCCAGCAGCTTGGAGGAAGGGACAGATACGCAGTATTTT
. | TRBJ1-5 | TRBV5-1 | 15 | . | CASSAGPISNQPQHF | TGCGCCAGCAGCGCGGGACCGATTAGCAATCAGCCCCAGCATTTT
. | TRBJ1-5 | TRBV9 | 15 | . | CASSVGAYSNQPQHF | TGTGCCAGCAGCGTAGGGGCATATAGCAATCAGCCCCAGCATTTT
. | TRBJ1-3 | TRBV7-8 | 12 | . | CASSFSGNTIYF | TGTGCCAGCAGCTTCTCTGGAAACACCATATATTTT
. | TRBJ1-6 | TRBV10-3 | 14 | once | CAISEGQGNSPLHF | TGTGCCATCAGTGAAGGGCAGGGGAATTCACCCCTCCACTTT
. | TRBJ2-7 | TRBV3-1 | 12 | . | CASSQVSYEQYF | TGTGCCAGCAGCCAGGTTTCCTACGAGCAGTACTTC